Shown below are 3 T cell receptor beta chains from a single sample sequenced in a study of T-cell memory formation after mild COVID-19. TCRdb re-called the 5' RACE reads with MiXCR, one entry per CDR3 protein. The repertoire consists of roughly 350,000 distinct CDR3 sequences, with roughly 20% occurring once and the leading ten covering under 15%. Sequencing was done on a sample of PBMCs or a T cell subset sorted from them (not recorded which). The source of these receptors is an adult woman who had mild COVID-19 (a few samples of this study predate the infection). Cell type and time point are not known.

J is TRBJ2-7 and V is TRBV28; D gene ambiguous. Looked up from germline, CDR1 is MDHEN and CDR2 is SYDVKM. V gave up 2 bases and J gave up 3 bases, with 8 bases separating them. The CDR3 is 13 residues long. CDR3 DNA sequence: TGTGCCAGCAGTTTAATGCGTAGCTACGAGCAGTACTTC. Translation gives CASSLMRSYEQYF.

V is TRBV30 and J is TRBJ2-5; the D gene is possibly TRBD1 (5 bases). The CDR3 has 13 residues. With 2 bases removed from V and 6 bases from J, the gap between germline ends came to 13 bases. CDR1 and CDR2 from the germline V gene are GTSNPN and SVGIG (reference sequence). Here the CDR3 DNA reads TGTGCCTGGAGTCAGACAGTACTGAAGACCCAGTACTTC. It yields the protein CAWSQTVLKTQYF.

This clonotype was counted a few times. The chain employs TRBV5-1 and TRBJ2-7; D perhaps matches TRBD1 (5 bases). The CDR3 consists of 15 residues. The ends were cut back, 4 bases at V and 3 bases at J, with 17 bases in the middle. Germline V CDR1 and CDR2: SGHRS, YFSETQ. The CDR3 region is CASSPDGQTGYEQYF. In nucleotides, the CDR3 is TGCGCCAGCAGCCCGGATGGACAAACGGGCTACGAGCAGTACTTC.